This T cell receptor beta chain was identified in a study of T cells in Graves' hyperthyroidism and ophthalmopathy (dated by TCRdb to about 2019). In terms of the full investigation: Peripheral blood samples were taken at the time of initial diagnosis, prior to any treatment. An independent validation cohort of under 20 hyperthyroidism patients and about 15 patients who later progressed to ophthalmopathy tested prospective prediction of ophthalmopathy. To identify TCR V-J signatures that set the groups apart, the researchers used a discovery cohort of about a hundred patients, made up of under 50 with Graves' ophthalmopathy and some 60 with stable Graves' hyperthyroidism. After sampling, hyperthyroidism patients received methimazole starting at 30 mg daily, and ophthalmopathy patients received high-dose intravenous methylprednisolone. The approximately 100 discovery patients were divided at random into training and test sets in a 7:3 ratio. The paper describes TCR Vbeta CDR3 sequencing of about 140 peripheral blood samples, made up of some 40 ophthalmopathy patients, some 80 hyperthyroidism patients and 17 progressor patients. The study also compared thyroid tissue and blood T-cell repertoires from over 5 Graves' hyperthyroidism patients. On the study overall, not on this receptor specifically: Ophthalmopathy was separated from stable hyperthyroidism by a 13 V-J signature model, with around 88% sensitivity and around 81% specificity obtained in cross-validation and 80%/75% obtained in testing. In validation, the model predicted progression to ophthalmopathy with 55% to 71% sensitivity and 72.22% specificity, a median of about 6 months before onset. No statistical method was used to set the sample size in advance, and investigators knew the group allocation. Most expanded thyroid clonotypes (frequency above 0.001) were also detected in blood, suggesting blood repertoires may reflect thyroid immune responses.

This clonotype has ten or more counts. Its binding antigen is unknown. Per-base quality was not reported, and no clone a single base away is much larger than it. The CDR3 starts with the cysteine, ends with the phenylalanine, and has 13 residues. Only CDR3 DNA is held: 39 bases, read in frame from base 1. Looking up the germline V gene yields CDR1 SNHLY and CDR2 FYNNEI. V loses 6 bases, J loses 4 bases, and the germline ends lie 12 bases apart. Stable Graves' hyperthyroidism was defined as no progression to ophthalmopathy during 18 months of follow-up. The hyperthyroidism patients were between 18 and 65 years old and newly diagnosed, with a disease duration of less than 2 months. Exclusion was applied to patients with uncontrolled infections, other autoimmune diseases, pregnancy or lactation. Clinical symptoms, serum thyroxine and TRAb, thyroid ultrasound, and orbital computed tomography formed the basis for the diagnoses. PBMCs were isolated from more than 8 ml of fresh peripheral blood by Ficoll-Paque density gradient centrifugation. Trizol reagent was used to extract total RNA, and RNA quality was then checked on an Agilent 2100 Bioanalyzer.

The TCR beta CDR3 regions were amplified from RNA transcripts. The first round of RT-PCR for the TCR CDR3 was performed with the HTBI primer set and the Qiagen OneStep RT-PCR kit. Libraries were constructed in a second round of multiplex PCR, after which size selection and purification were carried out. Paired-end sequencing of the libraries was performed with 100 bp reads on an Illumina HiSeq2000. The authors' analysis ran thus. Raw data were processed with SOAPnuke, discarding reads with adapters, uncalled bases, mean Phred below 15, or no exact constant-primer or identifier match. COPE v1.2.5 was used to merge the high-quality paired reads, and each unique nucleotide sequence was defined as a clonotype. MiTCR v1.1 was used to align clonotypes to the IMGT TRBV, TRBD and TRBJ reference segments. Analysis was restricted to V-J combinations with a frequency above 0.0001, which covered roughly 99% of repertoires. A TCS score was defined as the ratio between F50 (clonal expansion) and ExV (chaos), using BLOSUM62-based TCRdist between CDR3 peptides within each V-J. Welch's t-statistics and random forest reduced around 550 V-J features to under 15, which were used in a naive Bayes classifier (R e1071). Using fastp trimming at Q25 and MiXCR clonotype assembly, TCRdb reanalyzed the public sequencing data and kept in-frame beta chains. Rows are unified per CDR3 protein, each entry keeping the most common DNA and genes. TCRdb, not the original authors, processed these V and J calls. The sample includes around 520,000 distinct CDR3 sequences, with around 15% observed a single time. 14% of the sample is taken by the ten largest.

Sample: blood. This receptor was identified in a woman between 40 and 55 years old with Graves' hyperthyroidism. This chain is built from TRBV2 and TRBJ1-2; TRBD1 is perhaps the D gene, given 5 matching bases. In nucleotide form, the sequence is TGTGCCAGCAGCCCATCGGGGCGCTATGGCTACACCTTC. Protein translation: CASSPSGRYGYTF.